This TCR beta chain was recovered during a study of T cell responses to AZD1222 COVID-19 vaccine. V shed 4 bases, J shed 3 bases, and the junction held 5 bases outside the gene matches. Germline values: CDR1 LNHDA, CDR2 SQIVND (reference sequence). The CDR3 is 14 residues long. The assay was immunoSEQ multiplex PCR, and TCRdb's table has in-frame clones only and misses some. The sample lists around 150,000 clones, roughly 91% seen once, with approximately 6.3% in the top ten. The rearrangement uses TRBV19 and TRBJ1-1; TRBD1 matches 7 bases. The TCR was taken from an adult who received the AZD1222 COVID-19 vaccine. The source material was peripheral blood, sampled 28 days after the second AZD1222 dose. The CDR3: CASSTRGGDTEAFF. In DNA, the CDR3 is TGTGCCAGTAGTACCAGGGGGGGGGACACTGAAGCTTTCTTT.